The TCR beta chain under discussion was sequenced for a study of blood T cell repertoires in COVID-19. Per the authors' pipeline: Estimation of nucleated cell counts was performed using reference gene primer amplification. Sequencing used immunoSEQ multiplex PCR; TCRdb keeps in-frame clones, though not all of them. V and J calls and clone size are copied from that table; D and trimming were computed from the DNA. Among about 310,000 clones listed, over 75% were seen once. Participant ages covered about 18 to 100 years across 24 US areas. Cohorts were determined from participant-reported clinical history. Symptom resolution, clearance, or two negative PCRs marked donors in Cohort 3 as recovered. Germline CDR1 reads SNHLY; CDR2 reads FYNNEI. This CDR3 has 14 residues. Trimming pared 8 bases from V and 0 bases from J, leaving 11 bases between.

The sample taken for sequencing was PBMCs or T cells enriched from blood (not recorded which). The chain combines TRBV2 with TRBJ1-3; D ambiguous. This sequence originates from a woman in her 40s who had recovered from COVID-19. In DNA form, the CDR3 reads TGTGCCAGCGGCCTGGTTCCCTCTGGAAACACCATATATTTT. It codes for CASGLVPSGNTIYF.